One TCR beta chain is described in this entry. Its matching antigen is unknown. V lost 3 bases and J 6 bases, leaving 16 bases between the germline ends. This CDR3 contains 15 residues. Germline values: CDR1 SGHNT, CDR2 YYREEE (reference sequence). Relapses following autologous stem cell transplantation were seen in all patients, with brentuximab vedotin exposure varying. This sample was taken from a study of PD-1 blockade in classical Hodgkin lymphoma. Study-level findings and limits: Lower baseline TCR diversity marked trial partial responders and progressors. Repertoire differences have undefined causes, possibly disease activity or prior therapy.

Only in-frame clones appear in the TCRdb table, and some are missing; sequencing was by immunoSEQ multiplex PCR. The sample contains about 27,000 clones, under 85% of which appear only once. The receptor was isolated from a human donor with classical Hodgkin lymphoma. This chain connects TRBV5-4 to TRBJ1-5, with TRBD1 as a possible D gene (5 bases). Sequencing was performed on peripheral blood mononuclear cells (PBMCs), taken before the second cycle of nivolumab. The CDR3 reads CASSSGDAEGQPQHF. The CDR3 coding sequence is TGTGCCAGCAGCTCTGGGGACGCCGAGGGTCAGCCCCAGCATTTT.